The clone carrying this T cell receptor beta chain was picked up a small number of times. The antigen is unknown. The unexposed donors gave CD4+ T cells in about 2011-2019, prior to COVID-19. CD4+ T cells were isolated from the cells after around eleven days of culture. Unexposed-donor CD4+ T cells were probed with SARS-CoV-2 S/N and four cold-coronavirus spikes, cells permitting. Germline CDR1 and CDR2: MNHEY and SVGEGT. The J segment lost 1 base and the V segment lost 5 bases, leaving 10 bases of the junction unmatched. CDR3 size: 17 residues. The sample originates from a study of CD4 T cells in relation to SARS-CoV-2 and coronaviruses. Study-level points and caveats: Roughly 69% of donors had memory CD4+ clonotypes crossrecognizing SARS-CoV-2 and common cold coronavirus spike.

Libraries were prepared by immunoSEQ multiplex PCR; TCRdb keeps only in-frame clonotypes and omits some of them. The profile covers about 21,000 clones, with under 70% appearing a single time and 8% to 13% taken by the ten largest. Sequencing was carried out using CD4+ T cells from PBMCs, cultured in vitro. The chain is built from TRBV6-2 or TRBV6-3 and TRBJ2-1, with 8 nucleotides matching TRBD2. The receptor's source is a human donor in good health. For the CDR3, the DNA is TGTGCCAGCAGTGGGGGCGTAGCGGGATGGTCCTACAATGAGCAGTTCTTC. The encoded protein is CASSGGVAGWSYNEQFF.